This is a list of T cell receptor beta chains from one sample in a study of OX40 agonist ivuxolimab in advanced cancers. TCRdb's table, derived via immunoSEQ multiplex PCR, lists solely in-frame clones and lacks some. This table holds 17,000 or so clones, roughly 73% found once. The specimen was CD4+ or CD8+ T cells sorted from blood, collected in a trial of the OX40 agonist ivuxolimab. These TCRs come from an adult with an advanced solid tumor such as melanoma, head and neck, liver or kidney cancer. CDR3s include the opening cysteine and the closing phenylalanine or tryptophan. D genes are given only for firm matches. Expanded clones get a size class; other rows say once, few or many, or leave the size out.

cdr3_length d_call j_call clone_size v_call cdr3_nt cdr3_aa
17 TRBD2 TRBJ2-5 . TRBV7-2 TGTGCCAGCAGCTTAGTTGAGGCGGGAGGATCTGGGGAGACCCAGTACTTC CASSLVEAGGSGETQYF
19 . TRBJ2-5 . TRBV27 TGTGCCAGCGGGTCGACTGAGGAGATTAGGCGGTCACACCCTGCGACCCAGTACTTC CASGSTEEIRRSHPATQYF
14 TRBD1 TRBJ1-1 few TRBV5-1 TGCGCCAGCAGCCTGGGACAGGGGACGACTGAAGCTTTCTTT CASSLGQGTTEAFF
13 . TRBJ2-7 . TRBV5-4 TGTGCCAGCAGCCCGGGGCGCGTTTACGAGCAGTACTTC CASSPGRVYEQYF
16 . TRBJ1-3 . TRBV19 TGTGCCAGTAGTATACCTGGGGAAAGTCCTGGAAACACCATATATTTT CASSIPGESPGNTIYF
16 TRBD2 TRBJ2-2 . TRBV4-1 TGCGCCAGCAGCGGGAGACTAGCGGGAGGGAACGGGGAGCTGTTTTTT CASSGRLAGGNGELFF
13 . TRBJ1-1 . TRBV10-3 TGTGCCTCCGGGCAGACTACGGACACTGAAGCTTTCTTT CASGQTTDTEAFF
15 . TRBJ2-5 few TRBV25-1 TGTGCCAGCAGTGAATTGGAAGGACCCAAAGAGACCCAGTACTTC CASSELEGPKETQYF
15 . TRBJ2-7 . TRBV4-1 TGCGCCAGCAGCCAAGTGACCAGCGGGTACTACGAGCAGTACTTC CASSQVTSGYYEQYF
16 . TRBJ1-2 . TRBV13 TGTGCCAGCAGCCCCTCCGAAAGGGGATTACACTATGGCTACACCTTC CASSPSERGLHYGYTF
14 . TRBJ2-3 once TRBV27 TGTGCCAGCAGTTCCGGATATAGCACAGATACGCAGTATTTT CASSSGYSTDTQYF
16 TRBD2 TRBJ2-2 . TRBV7-9 TGTGCCAGCAGCCCCGGGACTAGCGTCGACACCGGGGAGCTGTTTTTT CASSPGTSVDTGELFF
17 . TRBJ2-1 . TRBV6-4 TGTGCCAGCAGTGAGGGGCCAGCTCACCTCGCCTACAATGAGCAGTTCTTC CASSEGPAHLAYNEQFF
10 . TRBJ1-1 . TRBV30 TGTGCCTGGGGGGACGTTGAAGCTTTCTTT CAWGDVEAFF
17 TRBD1 TRBJ2-7 . TRBV11-2 TGTGCCAGCAGCTTAAGTTTCTCGACAGGGGGTGGCTACGAGCAGTACTTC CASSLSFSTGGGYEQYF
12 . TRBJ2-1 . TRBV29-1 TGCAGCGTTTGGGGTAGCATCAATGAGCAGTTCTTC CSVWGSINEQFF
13 . TRBJ2-5 few TRBV27 TGTGCCAGCGGAGGTTGGGCCGGAGAGACCCAGTACTTC CASGGWAGETQYF
13 . TRBJ1-2 . TRBV11-2 TGTGCCAGCAGCGCCGGGCCCAGCGATGGCTACACCTTC CASSAGPSDGYTF
13 . TRBJ2-7 . TRBV30 TGTGCCTGGTCCCAAGGGGGTATCAACGAGCAGTACTTC CAWSQGGINEQYF
14 TRBD2 TRBJ2-7 . TRBV28 TGTGCCAGCAGCCTTAGCGGGAGCCGCTACGAGCAGTACTTC CASSLSGSRYEQYF
15 TRBD1 TRBJ1-2 . TRBV11-3 TGTGCCAGCAGCTTAGGCGGACAGGAGCACTATGGCTACACCTTC CASSLGGQEHYGYTF
14 . TRBJ2-1 . TRBV5-6 TGTGCCAGCAGCAAAGGGACTGGTTACAATGAGCAGTTCTTC CASSKGTGYNEQFF
16 TRBD2 TRBJ2-1 once TRBV27 TGTGCCAGCAGTTTGGCTAGCGGAAGCTCCTACAATGAGCAGTTCTTC CASSLASGSSYNEQFF
16 TRBD2 TRBJ2-1 . TRBV19 TGTGCCAGTAGTATCCCAAGCGGGAGCCTCGCCAATGAGCAGTTCTTC CASSIPSGSLANEQFF
10 . TRBJ2-1 few TRBV28 TGTGCCAGCGGTTACAATGAGCAGTTCTTC CASGYNEQFF
14 . TRBJ2-7 . TRBV6-1 TGTGCCAGCAGTGACCGGGCCCCTCACTACGAGCAGTACTTC CASSDRAPHYEQYF
14 TRBD1 TRBJ2-2 few TRBV5-5 TGTGCCAGCAGTTCGGGACAGGGGAGCGGGGAGCTGTTTTTT CASSSGQGSGELFF
14 . TRBJ2-5 . TRBV6-6 TGTGCCAGCAGCGGAACAGGCGTTCAAGAGACCCAGTACTTC CASSGTGVQETQYF
13 . TRBJ2-2 . TRBV10-3 TGTGCCATCAGTGGAGGTGACACCGGGGAGCTGTTTTTT CAISGGDTGELFF
13 TRBD1 TRBJ2-1 . TRBV10-1 TGCGCCAGCACCCCGGACAGGGGCAATGAGCAGTTCTTC CASTPDRGNEQFF
19 TRBD2 TRBJ2-1 . TRBV7-6 TGTGCCAGCAGCTTATCGACTAGCGGGACTCCAGGCTCCTACAATGAGCAGTTCTTC CASSLSTSGTPGSYNEQFF
15 . TRBJ2-7 . TRBV19 TGTGCCAGTAGTATCCAGGTGGGTAGCTCCTACGAGCAGTACTTC CASSIQVGSSYEQYF
14 . TRBJ1-1 . TRBV7-8 TGTGCCAGCAGCTTAGCGGTTGGGTACACTGAAGCTTTCTTT CASSLAVGYTEAFF
16 . TRBJ1-3 . TRBV27 TGTGCCAGCAGTTTAGGGTACAGGGAAACTGGAAACACCATATATTTT CASSLGYRETGNTIYF
11 . TRBJ2-1 . TRBV27 TGTGCCAGCAGGACCAACAATGAGCAGTTCTTC CASRTNNEQFF
17 . TRBJ2-1 . TRBV4-1 TGCGCCAGCAGCCAAGAAGGGGGGGGGCTAGCGGACAATGAGCAGTTCTTC CASSQEGGGLADNEQFF
13 . TRBJ2-7 . TRBV14 TGTGCCAGCAGCCAAGTACGGGGCGTCGAGCAGTACTTC CASSQVRGVEQYF
16 . TRBJ1-1 . TRBV2 TGTGCCAGCAGTGAGCCCTCGACTACCTCGGGCACTGAAGCTTTCTTT CASSEPSTTSGTEAFF
13 . TRBJ2-3 . TRBV5-1 TGCGCCAGCAGCTTGGTTGGGGGGGATACGCAGTATTTT CASSLVGGDTQYF
12 . TRBJ2-1 medium-sized TRBV30 TGTGCCTGGAGGCTCGGGGGCAATGAGCAGTTCTTC CAWRLGGNEQFF
12 . TRBJ1-5 few TRBV7-9 TGTGCCAGCAGCTTAGCAGGTCAGCCCCAGCATTTT CASSLAGQPQHF
16 TRBD2 TRBJ2-3 once TRBV6-1 TGTGCCAGCAGTGATGCAGCGGGAGGGCCTACAGATACGCAGTATTTT CASSDAAGGPTDTQYF
13 . TRBJ2-7 . TRBV6-5 TGTGCCAGCAGTTACGGCACTTCGAACGAGCAGTACTTC CASSYGTSNEQYF
14 . TRBJ2-1 . TRBV6-4 TGTGCCAGCAGTGACCGGGGACTCGTCAATGAGCAGTTCTTC CASSDRGLVNEQFF
15 . TRBJ2-3 few TRBV11-3 TGTGCCAGCAGCTCCCCGCTGGGAAGGGAAAATACGCAGTATTTT CASSSPLGRENTQYF
15 . TRBJ2-4 few TRBV28 TGTGCCAGCAGTTGGACAAGGGGGGCCAAAAACATTCAGTACTTC CASSWTRGAKNIQYF
19 . TRBJ2-4 . TRBV5-1 TGCGCCAGCAGCTTGGCCCTGCGGACGGGGACCAACGAAGGAAACATTCAGTACTTC CASSLALRTGTNEGNIQYF
16 . TRBJ2-1 . TRBV16 TGTGCCAGCACCCAGGGTCTACCAAGCTCCTACAATGAGCAGTTCTTC CASTQGLPSSYNEQFF
12 . TRBJ2-2 . TRBV9 TGTGCCAGCAGCACATACACCGGGGAGCTGTTTTTT CASSTYTGELFF
15 . TRBJ2-1 . TRBV27 TGTGCCAGCAGTTTATCGTGGGAAGGGTACAATGAGCAGTTCTTC CASSLSWEGYNEQFF